This section outlines one T cell receptor beta chain sequence together with its context. What it recognizes is unknown. This entry is derived from a study of CD4 T cells in relation to SARS-CoV-2 and coronaviruses. Overall study: After roughly 9 days of antigen culture, PBMC TCR beta CDR3s were sequenced. No peptide or an HIV-1 Nef peptide pool served as negative control. General study points: About 65% of donors had memory CD4+ clonotypes crossrecognizing SARS-CoV-2 and common cold coronavirus spike.

The CDR3 spans 13 residues. Germline V gene data show CDR1 as SNHLY and CDR2 as FYNNEI. Germline trimming cut 10 bases from V and 4 bases from J; bases unmatched to any gene: 6. Produced via immunoSEQ multiplex PCR; TCRdb's table is partial and in-frame only. This table holds roughly 18,000 clones, around 74% found once. CD4+ T cells from unexposed donors were obtained before the COVID-19 pandemic (2011-2018). CD4+ T cells were isolated from the cells after 10 days of culture. The TCR sequence derives from a human donor in good health. This chain links TRBV2 with TRBJ2-5; TRBD1 matches at 10 bases. Sequencing used CD4+ T cells from PBMCs, cultured in vitro. CDR3 loop: CANRDRGRETQYF. DNA of the CDR3: TGTGCCAACCGGGACAGGGGACGAGAGACCCAGTACTTC.